This T cell receptor beta chain was sequenced in a study of tumor and adjacent non-tumor tissue in lung cancer. Study results and caveats: Normal lung showed higher cumulative top 100 clone frequency than tumor. Compared with tumor, normal lung showed significantly lower TCR diversity.

TCRbeta libraries were built with three rounds of nested PCR, modified from ARM-PCR. TCRdb reanalysed the multiplex PCR reads using MiXCR and keeps one entry per CDR3 protein. The sample shows some 100,000 distinct CDR3 sequences, 50% to 70% of them seen only once. RNA was extracted from bulk tissue without any cell sorting. This non-tumor lung sample came from over 3 cm beyond the tumor edge. The V gene lost 5 bases and the J gene lost 6 bases, with 23 bases spanning the gap. The CDR3 contains 17 residues. CDR1 is MNHEY and CDR2 is SVGAGI in the germline V gene. As for this clonotype: No antigen is known for it.

Material for sequencing was distant non-tumor lung tissue. J is TRBJ2-1 and V is TRBV6-5; D ambiguous. The origin of this receptor is a man aged 55 to 70 with non-small cell lung cancer. CDR3 protein: CASSPQLRNGEVNEQFF. CDR3 bases: TGTGCCAGCAGTCCTCAGTTAAGAAATGGTGAGGTCAATGAGCAGTTCTTC.